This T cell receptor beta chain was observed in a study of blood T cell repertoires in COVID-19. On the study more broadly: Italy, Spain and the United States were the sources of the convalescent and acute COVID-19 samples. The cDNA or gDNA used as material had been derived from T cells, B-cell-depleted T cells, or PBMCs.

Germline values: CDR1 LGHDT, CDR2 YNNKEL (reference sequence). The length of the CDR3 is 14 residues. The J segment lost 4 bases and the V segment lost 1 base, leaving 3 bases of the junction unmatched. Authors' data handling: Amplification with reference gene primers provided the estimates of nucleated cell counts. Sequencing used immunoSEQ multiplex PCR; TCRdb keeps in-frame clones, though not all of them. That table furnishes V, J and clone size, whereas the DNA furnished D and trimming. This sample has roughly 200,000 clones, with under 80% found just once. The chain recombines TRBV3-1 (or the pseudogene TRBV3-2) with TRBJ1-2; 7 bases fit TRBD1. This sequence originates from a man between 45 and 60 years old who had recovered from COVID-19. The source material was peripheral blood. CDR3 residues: CASSQGRDSYGYTF. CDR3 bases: TGTGCCAGCAGCCAAGGCCGGGACAGCTATGGCTACACCTTC.